The clone carrying this T cell receptor (beta chain) was detected ten times or more. Its antigen is not identified. The record originates from a study of beta chain features in type 1 diabetes. Every bit of the isolated RNA underwent reverse transcription, so sequencing read expressed TCRB transcripts. Libraries were prepared by immunoSEQ multiplex PCR; TCRdb keeps only in-frame clonotypes and omits some of them. The data show approximately 250,000 clones, roughly a tenth seen once. The V gene lost 4 bases and the J gene lost 12 bases, with 11 bases spanning the gap. This CDR3 has 11 residues. CDR1 is LNHNV and CDR2 is YYDKDF in the germline V gene (reference sequence). Study results and caveats: Type 1 diabetes patients showed a moderate but significant shortening of TCRB CDR3s in all four CD4+ subsets.

The receptor was derived from a man younger than 45 with type 1 diabetes. Sequencing was performed on naive CD4+ T cells from blood. V usage is TRBV15 and J usage is TRBJ2-3; D uncertain. DNA for the CDR3: TGTGCCACCAGCACCCTAGAAATACAGTATTTT. This codes for CATSTLEIQYF. Looking up the rest from reference TRBV15 and TRBJ2-3 gives the full variable domain: DAMVIQNPRYQVTQFGKPVTLSCSQTLNHNVMYWYQQKSSQAPKLLFHYYDKDFNNEADTPDNFQSRRPNTSFCFLDIRSPGLGDTAMYLCATSTLEIQYFGPGTRLTVL.